A selection of T cell receptor beta chains follows, all from one sample in a study of blood T cell repertoires in COVID-19. Clones were read by immunoSEQ multiplex PCR, and TCRdb kept only the in-frame ones, dropping some. The sample lists 200,000 to 250,000 clones, around 91% occurring once. The sequencing input was PBMCs or T cells enriched from blood (not recorded which). These receptors originate from a woman between 18 and 29 years old in a cohort exposed to, infected with or recovered from COVID-19 (not recorded which). The CDR3 runs from the conserved cysteine through the conserved F or W. Each record gives: CDR3 DNA, CDR3 protein, J gene, clone size, D gene, V gene. The D gene is left open where the match is weak. Where a row states a size, it is once, few, many or the class of an expanded clone; other rows omit it.

cdr3_nt: TGTGCCAGCAGGGGGGCCGCGCCAACTAATGAAAAACTGTTTTTT
cdr3_aa: CASRGAAPTNEKLFF
j_call: TRBJ1-4
clone_size: -
d_call: -
v_call: TRBV28

cdr3_nt: TGTGCCAGCAGCTTGCAGGACAGGGAAGGAGGGCCCTATACGCAGTATTTT
cdr3_aa: CASSLQDREGGPYTQYF
j_call: TRBJ2-3
clone_size: -
d_call: TRBD1
v_call: TRBV5-6

cdr3_nt: TGCAGCGTTACAGGGAAAATGAACACTGAAGCTTTCTTT
cdr3_aa: CSVTGKMNTEAFF
j_call: TRBJ1-1
clone_size: -
d_call: -
v_call: TRBV29-1

cdr3_nt: TGTGCCAGCAGGTCCCAGGGGTTCAGTGGTAATGAGCAGTTCTTC
cdr3_aa: CASRSQGFSGNEQFF
j_call: TRBJ2-1
clone_size: once
d_call: -
v_call: TRBV27

cdr3_nt: TGTGCCAGTGCAGACCGTTCAGGGGGCGTTAAGGGCGAGCAGTACTTC
cdr3_aa: CASADRSGGVKGEQYF
j_call: TRBJ2-7
clone_size: -
d_call: TRBD1
v_call: TRBV19

cdr3_nt: TGTGCCAGCAGGGCGGGTAGCGGCTACACCTTC
cdr3_aa: CASRAGSGYTF
j_call: TRBJ1-2
clone_size: -
d_call: -
v_call: TRBV12-3/TRBV12-4

cdr3_nt: TGTGCCAGCAGCTCCCTTGAGACTAGAAAATACGAGCAGTACTTC
cdr3_aa: CASSSLETRKYEQYF
j_call: TRBJ2-7
clone_size: -
d_call: -
v_call: TRBV7-2

cdr3_nt: TGTGCCAGCAGCTTTGGGGAGGATACGCAGTATTTT
cdr3_aa: CASSFGEDTQYF
j_call: TRBJ2-3
clone_size: -
d_call: -
v_call: TRBV9

cdr3_nt: TGTGCCAGCAGCCACCCGGGACAGGGAGACGAACCTTATGGCTACACCTTC
cdr3_aa: CASSHPGQGDEPYGYTF
j_call: TRBJ1-2
clone_size: -
d_call: TRBD1
v_call: TRBV7-9

cdr3_nt: TGTGCCAGCAGCAAAAGGACTAGCGGCTACAATGAGCAGTTCTTC
cdr3_aa: CASSKRTSGYNEQFF
j_call: TRBJ2-1
clone_size: -
d_call: -
v_call: TRBV21-1

cdr3_nt: TGTGCCAGCAGCTCCTATGGACGCGTGGAGGGTAGTAATGAGCAGTTCTTC
cdr3_aa: CASSSYGRVEGSNEQFF
j_call: TRBJ2-1
clone_size: -
d_call: -
v_call: TRBV7-2

cdr3_nt: TGTGCCAGCAGCAAGAGAACACAGTCCTACGAGCAGTACTTC
cdr3_aa: CASSKRTQSYEQYF
j_call: TRBJ2-7
clone_size: -
d_call: -
v_call: TRBV21-1

cdr3_nt: TGTGCCAGCAGCGTAGACGAGGGAGCCTATGGCTACACCTTC
cdr3_aa: CASSVDEGAYGYTF
j_call: TRBJ1-2
clone_size: -
d_call: -
v_call: TRBV9

cdr3_nt: TGTGCCAGCAGTTTCTCCCAAGAGACCCAGTACTTC
cdr3_aa: CASSFSQETQYF
j_call: TRBJ2-5
clone_size: -
d_call: -
v_call: TRBV27

cdr3_nt: TGTGCCAGCTCTAGCCCAAGTAGCGGGGCAGTCGGCTACGAGCAGTACTTC
cdr3_aa: CASSSPSSGAVGYEQYF
j_call: TRBJ2-7
clone_size: -
d_call: TRBD2
v_call: TRBV11-2

cdr3_nt: TGTGCCAGCAGCCAAGGAGGTTCTGGAAACACCATATATTTT
cdr3_aa: CASSQGGSGNTIYF
j_call: TRBJ1-3
clone_size: -
d_call: -
v_call: TRBV3-1/TRBV3-2

cdr3_nt: TGTGCCTGGAGACAAGGGGGCACCGGGGAGCTGTTTTTT
cdr3_aa: CAWRQGGTGELFF
j_call: TRBJ2-2
clone_size: -
d_call: -
v_call: TRBV30

cdr3_nt: TGCGCCAGCAGCCAAGCGGCAGGCAACCATGAGCAGTTCTTC
cdr3_aa: CASSQAAGNHEQFF
j_call: TRBJ2-1
clone_size: once
d_call: -
v_call: TRBV4-1

cdr3_nt: TGCGCCAGCAGTGAAGGGAGGGATGAAAAACTGTTTTTT
cdr3_aa: CASSEGRDEKLFF
j_call: TRBJ1-4
clone_size: -
d_call: -
v_call: TRBV10-2

cdr3_nt: TGTGCCAGCAGCGTCCGACAGGGGAACACCGGGGAGCTGTTTTTT
cdr3_aa: CASSVRQGNTGELFF
j_call: TRBJ2-2
clone_size: -
d_call: TRBD1
v_call: TRBV7-9

cdr3_nt: TGTGCCAGCTCCTTCAACAGGGGCGGCGAAAAACTGTTTTTT
cdr3_aa: CASSFNRGGEKLFF
j_call: TRBJ1-4
clone_size: -
d_call: TRBD1
v_call: TRBV18

cdr3_nt: TGTGCCAGCAGCACCCCTTACAGGGAAGAGACTGAAGCTTTCTTT
cdr3_aa: CASSTPYREETEAFF
j_call: TRBJ1-1
clone_size: -
d_call: -
v_call: TRBV21-1

cdr3_nt: TGTGCCAGCAGCTTTGGTCAGGGGGCGCAAGAGACCCAGTACTTC
cdr3_aa: CASSFGQGAQETQYF
j_call: TRBJ2-5
clone_size: -
d_call: TRBD1
v_call: TRBV11-2

cdr3_nt: TGTGCCAGCAGTTATTCGAGCCCCCAAGGACTTACCGGGGAGCTGTTTTTT
cdr3_aa: CASSYSSPQGLTGELFF
j_call: TRBJ2-2
clone_size: -
d_call: -
v_call: TRBV6-9

cdr3_nt: TGTGCCAGCAGCCGCCTGCCCTCACAGGCCTCCTATGGCTACACCTTC
cdr3_aa: CASSRLPSQASYGYTF
j_call: TRBJ1-2
clone_size: -
d_call: -
v_call: TRBV7-8

cdr3_nt: TGTGCCAGCAGCTTATCCCAGGGAACCGGGGAGCTGTTTTTT
cdr3_aa: CASSLSQGTGELFF
j_call: TRBJ2-2
clone_size: -
d_call: -
v_call: TRBV7-2

cdr3_nt: TGTGCCAGCAGCTTGGGTACAGGGACAGCTTTCTTT
cdr3_aa: CASSLGTGTAFF
j_call: TRBJ1-1
clone_size: once
d_call: -
v_call: TRBV5-5